The count of the clone carrying this TCR beta chain is one. The data belong to a study of shared clonotypes between healthy human individuals. Here immunoSEQ multiplex PCR was the method, and the copy in TCRdb shows in-frame clones only, minus some. Here the sample spans fewer than 1.8 million clones, approximately 98.5% being singletons. V was pared by 6 bases and J by 7 bases, with 18 bases between. Looked up from germline, CDR1 is MRHNA and CDR2 is SNTAGT. This CDR3 is built from 14 residues. The receptor was isolated from a man aged 25-45 years in good health. The sequenced sample consisted of naive CD4+ T cells sorted from blood. The subset: CD45RA+ positively selected. The chain combines TRBV6-4 with TRBJ1-2; no reliable D call. CDR3 amino acids: CASRPESGMGGYTF. For the CDR3, the DNA is TGTGCCAGCAGACCGGAATCCGGAATGGGTGGCTACACCTTC.